This T cell receptor beta chain was recovered during a study of cytomegalovirus exposure and HLA in healthy donors. Broader study findings: When the data were analyzed later, several of the most significant clusters appeared to be linked to common viral pathogens. In a later analysis, at a false discovery rate of 0.05, roughly 17,000 TCR beta sequences were associated with HLA alleles. With high specificity and sensitivity, the classifier reportedly diagnosed cytomegalovirus status.

This CDR3 comprises 15 residues. The germline CDR1 and CDR2 sequences are LNHDA and SQIVND (reference sequence). J gave up 2 bases and V 5 bases, and 8 bases lay outside the gene matches. This clone was observed a single time. Its target is unknown. Vbeta (60) and Jbeta (13) primers were used in the PCR. Profiled with immunoSEQ multiplex PCR; TCRdb holds only in-frame clones, not every one. The sample holds around 100,000 clones, 79% seen once. The clonotype originates from a man in his fifties or sixties in good health and CMV-seropositive. The sequenced material came from PBMCs. This chain uses TRBV19 with TRBJ1-1, with 7 bases that match TRBD1. The CDR3 region is CASSPGGALNTEAFF. The CDR3 DNA is TGTGCCAGTAGTCCAGGGGGAGCCCTAAACACTGAAGCTTTCTTT.